This T cell receptor beta chain was obtained from a study of siplizumab effects on memory and regulatory T cells. Measured with immunoSEQ multiplex PCR; TCRdb has only the in-frame clones, and not every one. Of 50,000 to 75,000 clones in the sample, 70% to 85% were seen once. This clone has only one observation. V gave up 3 bases and J gave up 3 bases; unmatched junction bases: 3. Looked up from germline, CDR1 is KGHSH and CDR2 is LQKENI. This CDR3 is 16 amino acids long. The sequencing sample was made of memory CD4+ T cells sorted from blood. This sequence was found in a human donor in good health. The chain links TRBV18 to TRBJ2-3, with 13 positions matching TRBD2. Written as DNA, the CDR3 is TGTGCCAGCTCACCGGGACTAGCGGGGAAAACAGATACGCAGTATTTT. Its translation is CASSPGLAGKTDTQYF.